These T cell receptor beta chains were read from a single sample in a study of blood T cell repertoires in COVID-19. Some clones are missing from TCRdb's copy, which holds only in-frame ones; the method was immunoSEQ multiplex PCR. The sample has fewer than 300,000 clones; around 88% are singletons. Sequencing was performed on peripheral blood. The origin of the receptors is a young man with acute or convalescent COVID-19. The CDR3 runs from the conserved cysteine through the conserved F or W.

v_call: TRBV28; j_call: TRBJ1-3; cdr3_aa: CASREGQFLSGNTIYF
v_call: TRBV5-1; j_call: TRBJ2-1; cdr3_aa: CASRPAVSGYNEQFF
v_call: TRBV9; j_call: TRBJ1-5; cdr3_aa: CASSVEQGGQPQHF
v_call: TRBV5-1; j_call: TRBJ2-7; cdr3_aa: CASSLIQGYEQYF
v_call: TRBV19; j_call: TRBJ2-1; cdr3_aa: CASSILQGPYNEQFF
v_call: TRBV12-3/TRBV12-4; j_call: TRBJ2-2; cdr3_aa: CASSLSSPPELFF
v_call: TRBV5-4; j_call: TRBJ1-1; cdr3_aa: CASSLGLPTEAFF
v_call: TRBV18; j_call: TRBJ2-7; cdr3_aa: CASSPQVASGYEQYF
v_call: TRBV9; j_call: TRBJ1-1; cdr3_aa: CASSVASVNTEAFF
v_call: TRBV11-3; j_call: TRBJ2-5; cdr3_aa: CASSPSPGETQYF
v_call: TRBV27; j_call: TRBJ2-1; cdr3_aa: CASSSGEPYNEQFF
v_call: TRBV19; j_call: TRBJ1-6; cdr3_aa: CASSGQGAGNSPLHF
v_call: TRBV5-1; j_call: TRBJ2-7; cdr3_aa: CASSLGQSYEQYF
v_call: TRBV7-6; j_call: TRBJ1-6; cdr3_aa: CASSPTGFNSPLHF
v_call: TRBV6-5; j_call: TRBJ1-1; cdr3_aa: CASSYGRTGFTEAFF
v_call: TRBV9; j_call: TRBJ2-1; cdr3_aa: CASSAGLAGNNEQFF
v_call: TRBV6-5; j_call: TRBJ2-5; cdr3_aa: CASSIGLPRTETQYF
v_call: TRBV29-1; j_call: TRBJ2-5; cdr3_aa: CSVLSGWTQYF
v_call: TRBV9; j_call: TRBJ1-4; cdr3_aa: CASSANRGTSEKLFF
v_call: TRBV7-9; j_call: TRBJ2-4; cdr3_aa: CASSPRVGTPGGKNIQYF
v_call: TRBV5-1; j_call: TRBJ1-2; cdr3_aa: CASNRGPNYGYTF
v_call: TRBV2; j_call: TRBJ2-7; cdr3_aa: CASITGTRSYEQYF
v_call: TRBV5-1; j_call: TRBJ1-5; cdr3_aa: CASSLVAGTNQPQHF
v_call: TRBV6-5; j_call: TRBJ1-2; cdr3_aa: CASSYTVTNYGYTF